The clone carrying this T cell receptor beta chain was seen repeatedly, ten times or more. Its matching antigen is unknown. The entry originates in a study of T cells in Graves' hyperthyroidism and ophthalmopathy. Overall study results and limits: Classification by a 13 V-J model distinguished ophthalmopathy from stable hyperthyroidism. Researchers found most expanded thyroid clonotypes above 0.001 in blood as well.

The CDR3 sequence is 15 residues long. Per the germline V gene, CDR1 is LNHNV and CDR2 is YYDKDF (reference sequence). V lost 3 bases and J 2 bases, leaving 13 bases between the germline ends. Diagnoses used clinical symptoms, serum thyroxine and TRAb, thyroid ultrasound and orbital computed tomography. Amplified regions were TCR beta CDR3 sequences from RNA transcripts. The HTBI primer set drove a first-round RT-PCR of the TCR CDR3. TCRdb re-analysed the multiplex PCR reads in MiXCR, keeping a single row per CDR3 protein. Among hundreds of thousands of distinct CDR3 sequences, around 15% were seen once, and the ten largest hold 3.8%.

What was sequenced was blood. The chain has TRBV15 and TRBJ1-2; D gene unclear. This clonotype originated in a woman aged 25 to 45 with Graves' hyperthyroidism. CDR3 sequence (DNA): TGTGCCACCAGCAGCGTTCATAGTTGGAACTATGGCTACACCTTC. This translates into CATSSVHSWNYGYTF.